This TCR beta chain was sequenced in a study of vaccination and CD4 T cells after COVID-19. The Oncomine TCR Beta short-read assay sequenced DNA from cultured CD4+ T cells. TCRdb called the PCR reads again in MiXCR, with one record for every CDR3 protein. This sample has nearly 15,000 distinct CDR3 sequences; approximately 84% occur once, and the top ten carry around 10%. Treatment given: approximately 10-day PBMC culture with coronavirus spike peptide pools or control peptides (ViraFEST assay). With peptide pools, ViraFEST first expanded antigen-specific T cells and afterwards sequenced their TCRs. This clonotype has just a few counts. What it recognizes is unknown. The V gene's germline CDR1 is LGHNT and CDR2 FRNRAP. The length of the CDR3 is 13 residues. Trimming took 6 bases from V and 2 from J, leaving 11 bases between them.

This chain connects TRBV12-5 to TRBJ2-7; D remains ambiguous. The sequence was collected from a human donor who received a COVID-19 vaccine. Sequenced here: CD4+ T cells from blood, cultured in vitro, sampled after SARS-CoV-2 vaccination. The CDR3: CASGLGETYEQYF. CDR3 nucleotide sequence: TGTGCTAGTGGCCTCGGCGAGACCTACGAGCAGTACTTC. The full variable domain, in which reference TRBV12-5 and TRBJ2-7 provide the parts outside the CDR3, is DARVTQTPRHKVTEMGQEVTMRCQPILGHNTVFWYRQTMMQGLELLAYFRNRAPLDDSGMPKDRFSAEMPDATLATLKIQPSEPRDSAVYFCASGLGETYEQYFGPGTRLTVT.